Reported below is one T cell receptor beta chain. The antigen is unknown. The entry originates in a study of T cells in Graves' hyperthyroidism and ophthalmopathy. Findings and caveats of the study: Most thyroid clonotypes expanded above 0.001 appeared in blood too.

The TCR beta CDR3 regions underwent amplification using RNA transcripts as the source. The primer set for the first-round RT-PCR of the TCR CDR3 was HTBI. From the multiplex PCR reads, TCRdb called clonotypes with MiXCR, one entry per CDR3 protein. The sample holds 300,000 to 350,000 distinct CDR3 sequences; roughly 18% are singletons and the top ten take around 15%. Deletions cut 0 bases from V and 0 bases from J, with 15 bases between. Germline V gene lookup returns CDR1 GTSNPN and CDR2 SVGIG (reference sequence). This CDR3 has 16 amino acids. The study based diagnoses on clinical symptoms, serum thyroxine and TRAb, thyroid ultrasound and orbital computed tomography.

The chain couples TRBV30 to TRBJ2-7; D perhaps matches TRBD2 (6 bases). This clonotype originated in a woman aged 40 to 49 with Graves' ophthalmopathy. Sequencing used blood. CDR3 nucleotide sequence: TGTGCCTGGAGTGTTTTACGGGCTAGCGTCTCCTACGAGCAGTACTTC. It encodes CAWSVLRASVSYEQYF.